This T cell receptor (beta chain) was sequenced during a study of blood T cell repertoires in COVID-19 (dated by TCRdb to about 2020). For the wider study: Collaborator samples came from the United States, Italy and Spain and covered acute and convalescent phases of COVID-19. The material from the prospective study consisted of cDNA or gDNA derived from T cells, B-cell-depleted T cells, or PBMCs. HLA class I and class II types, where available, came from metadata supplied by the sample provider rather than from assay-based typing. Sample metadata almost always included a de-identified subject ID, COVID-19 status, age in years and sex. Samples came from the ongoing ImmuneRACE study (first 160 participants) plus 1,254 subjects from 6 global collaborators. The dataset comprised deeply sampled blood TCRbeta repertoires from subjects exposed to, actively infected with, or recovered from COVID-19. A freely available public database, intended as a resource for researchers studying the immune response to SARS-CoV-2, is where the repertoires were released.

The full study reports these points: Clinical and demographic metadata were provided uncurated, with the amount varying by source and participant.

Participants in the prospective study were enrolled through a virtual design, were aged about 18 to 100 years, and lived in under 25 United States geographic areas. Cohort assignment in the prospective study relied on participant-reported clinical history from a screening survey and a study questionnaire. Exposed participants had been in contact with someone with a PCR-confirmed or clinician-diagnosed COVID-19 case within 2 weeks of study entry. In the prospective study, whole blood, serum and a nasopharyngeal or oropharyngeal swab were collected from each participant by mobile phlebotomists. Over an approximately two-month period, participants in the prospective study had the option of providing additional blood draws and questionnaires. Prospective study blood samples were shipped either frozen or at room temperature before DNA extraction. With regard to this clone: This receptor's antigen is unknown. Per-base quality was not reported, and no clone a single base away is much larger than it.

The germline ends are 9 bases apart after V is trimmed by 1 base and J by 4 bases. The CDR3 numbers 14 residues from cysteine through phenylalanine. Only the CDR3 region is kept as DNA, spanning 42 bases read in frame from base 1. The germline V gene provides CDR1 SGDLS and CDR2 YYNGEE. TCRbeta CDR3 regions were amplified from genomic DNA by means of the immunoSEQ Assay, a bias-controlled multiplex PCR. The source study handled its data this way. Within the assay, amplification of reference gene primers was used to estimate how many nucleated cells each sample contained. Sequence reads were collapsed and filtered to measure the absolute abundance of every unique TCRbeta CDR3 rearrangement. For each sample, productive Simpson clonality was calculated by taking the square root of Simpson's diversity index across productive rearrangements. Drawn from immuneACCESS, this table holds only the in-frame rearrangements with V and J called that TCRdb kept. Clones are partly lost; checked studies trace under half to an unresolved V gene and leave the rest unexplained. V, J and clone size reflect that table, while D and trimming were determined from the DNA. Counted in this sample were nearly 300,000 clones; about 90% of them appeared once. The ten top clones hold 2.5% to 3% of the sample.

The chain employs TRBV9 and TRBJ1-3, with the D segment identity uncertain. Sequenced: PBMCs or T cells enriched from blood (not recorded which). The clonotype was recovered from a woman aged 45-60 years who had been exposed to COVID-19. The base sequence is TGTGCCAGCAGCGTATTGGCGGAAGGAAACACCATATATTTT. Translation gives CASSVLAEGNTIYF.